This is a list of T cell receptor beta chains from one sample in a study of T cells expressing NK-cell markers. One entry per CDR3 protein, without DNA, is what TCRdb gives after re-calling the 5' RACE reads. Its table records 550,000 to 600,000 distinct CDR3 sequences. The sequencing input was blood T cells: a sorted CD56 or NKG2C T cell subset, CD4+ or CD8+ T cells, or bulk PBMC T cells (not recorded which). The source of these receptors is a man between 18 and 29 years old in good health. The CDR3 runs from the conserved cysteine through the conserved F or W.

V	J	CDR3
TRBV24-1	TRBJ2-3	CATSLQGGTQYF
TRBV4-2	TRBJ2-1	CASSLLQDRGYNEQFF
TRBV7-6	TRBJ2-5	CASSPLQLQGQETQYF
TRBV20-1	TRBJ2-4	CSARVVGTSGTNKNIQYF
TRBV4-3	TRBJ2-1	CASSQENRGGNEQFF
TRBV10-3	TRBJ2-7	CAISGTSGSIDEQYF
TRBV12-3/TRBV12-4	TRBJ1-1	CASSFKGRTTEAFF
TRBV5-1	TRBJ2-2	CASSPWGHKNTGELFF
TRBV20-1	TRBJ2-1	CSAPDYPNYNEQFF
TRBV5-1	TRBJ2-4	CASRGENIQYF
TRBV28	TRBJ2-2	CASSLPYPTSGSNTGELFF
TRBV14	TRBJ1-1	CASSQSVLEAFF
TRBV11-2	TRBJ1-1	CASSLKINTEAFF
TRBV7-2	TRBJ2-7	CASSPGGAQKSYEQYF
TRBV24-1	TRBJ2-3	CATSGFGDSRTDTQYF
TRBV4-1	TRBJ2-7	CASSSTLAASYEQYF
TRBV10-3	TRBJ1-4	CAARTGEGKINEKLFF
TRBV5-1	TRBJ1-6	CASSSQSGSPLHF
TRBV6-5	TRBJ1-6	CASSYSFQAGSPLHF
TRBV29-1	TRBJ2-7	CSVATGGFDEQYF
TRBV20-1	TRBJ2-2	CSARDGRGPNTGELFF
TRBV6-1	TRBJ1-1	CASSLAQGVDTEAFF
TRBV29-1	TRBJ1-1	CSVDTKRGNTEAFF
TRBV2	TRBJ2-5	CASRKSGVGGETQYF
TRBV7-6	TRBJ2-7	CASSLVASGTKTTRPYEQYF
TRBV7-8	TRBJ2-6	CASSTTGISGANVLTF
TRBV7-9	TRBJ2-7	CASSPTRSDEQYF
TRBV27	TRBJ2-5	CASFPIGLAGEKVYF
TRBV9	TRBJ2-1	CASSVEGNYNEQFF
TRBV5-6	TRBJ2-7	CASSRLAGGTYEQYF
TRBV29-1	TRBJ2-5	CSVGGGQGRLFQETQYF
TRBV15	TRBJ2-1	CATSRDRLGGSYNEQFF
TRBV4-1	TRBJ2-6	CASSQVLNIYGQSSSGANVLTF
TRBV6-1	TRBJ2-2	CASSRGGASGELFF
TRBV5-1	TRBJ2-5	CASSLVSGYLQETQYF
TRBV18	TRBJ2-2	CASSPPGGGELFF
TRBV19	TRBJ2-1	CASQVPGSYNEQFF
TRBV11-2	TRBJ2-3	CASGRILNSTDTQYF
TRBV9	TRBJ2-7	CASSAGVTDSYEQYF
TRBV20-1	TRBJ2-3	CSPLNRDRGTTDTQYF
TRBV5-1	TRBJ2-1	CASSLNREGEQFF
TRBV20-1	TRBJ1-3	CSAEERSGNTIYF
TRBV7-9	TRBJ1-1	CASSPPRQLNTEAFF
TRBV7-2	TRBJ2-5	CASSLWAEETQYF
TRBV29-1	TRBJ2-2	CSVGGRAPGELFF
TRBV5-1	TRBJ2-3	CASSSVSGGMDTQYF
TRBV7-6	TRBJ2-1	CASSLTAGVSNEQFF
TRBV5-1	TRBJ2-6	CASSLGTSGRAGANVLTF
TRBV3-1	TRBJ1-3	CASSQASGNTIYF
TRBV20-1	TRBJ2-3	CSAPGARSTDTQYF
TRBV3-1	TRBJ1-1	CASSQASASGEAFF
TRBV5-5	TRBJ2-2	CASSLGGGSNTGELFF
TRBV5-1	TRBJ1-1	CASSPRPGTANTEAFF
TRBV7-8	TRBJ2-2	CASSLVVTGITGELFF
TRBV2	TRBJ1-5	CASRWGPSNQPQHF
TRBV28	TRBJ2-3	CASSPGLAGPDTQYF
TRBV28	TRBJ2-1	CASTRPPYDEQFF
TRBV5-1	TRBJ2-3	CASSFGGRQDTQYF
TRBV4-3	TRBJ2-2	CASSQGPTVNTGELFF